These 27 T cell receptor beta chains were all obtained from the same sample, sequenced in a study of human T cells and chemical hapten exposure. TCRdb reprocessed the RACE reads with MiXCR, giving one entry per CDR3 protein. The table records around 360,000 distinct CDR3 sequences, 6% to 7% of them present only once. Time point noted: patch test 2, 6 weeks after DPC sensitization. Treatment denoted: therapeutic diphenylcyclopropenone sensitization with weekly scalp DPC. This specimen consisted of whole blood, obtained in connection with sensitization to the hapten diphenylcyclopropenone (DPC). The receptor set was obtained from a woman aged 18-35 years with alopecia areata. Some clones in this sample may be carry-over from other donors' samples.

This clonotype was counted at least ten times. The chain is built from TRBV29-1 and TRBJ1-1; no reliable D call. V lost 6 bases and J 5 bases, leaving 7 bases between the germline ends. The germline V gene encodes CDR1 SQVTM and CDR2 ANQGSEA. The CDR3 runs to 10 residues. CDR3 nucleotides: TGCAGCGTATCGACTACTGAAGCTTTCTTT. Residues: CSVSTTEAFF.

The chain links TRBV4-2 to TRBJ2-4; no firm D call. The CDR3 is 16 amino acids. V lost 0 bases and J lost 2, with 11 bases in between. Germline CDR1 is LGHNA and CDR2 is YNFKEQ. The CDR3 nucleotides are TGTGCCAGCAGCCAAGACCCTCCGCAGCCCAAAAACATTCAGTACTTC. This codes for CASSQDPPQPKNIQYF.

This clonotype was observed at least ten times. A read error may produce the germline difference seen at one junction end. This chain joins TRBV15 and TRBJ1-1; 11 nucleotides line up with TRBD1. The CDR3 covers 16 residues. Germline assignment: CDR1 LNHNV and CDR2 YYDKDF (reference sequence). CDR3 amino acids: CATSGEDRGRDTEAFF. CDR3 sequence (DNA): TGTGCCACCAGCGGAGAGGACAGGGGGCGCGACACTGAAGCTTTCTTT.

This clonotype showed up just a few times. The chain has TRBV6-2 or TRBV6-3 and TRBJ1-2; 7 bases are shared with TRBD1. Unmatched junction bases numbered 11, after V lost 6 bases and J lost 4 bases. The CDR3 has 15 amino acids. Germline values: CDR1 MNHEY, CDR2 SVGEGT. DNA for the CDR3: TGTGCCAGCAGCGTGACAGGGAAGTCGAGCTATGGCTACACCTTC. Translated, it gives CASSVTGKSSYGYTF.

This clonotype occurred a few times. The chain recombines TRBV6-6 with TRBJ1-5, with D possibly matching TRBD1 (5 bases). The germline V gene encodes CDR1 MNHNY and CDR2 SVGAGI (reference sequence). The CDR3 runs 17 residues. V was shortened by 0 bases and J by 0 bases, with 12 bases between the two germline ends. CDR3 sequence (DNA): TGTGCCAGCAGTTACTCGGGGGGGTTACTTAGCAATCAGCCCCAGCATTTT. This codes for CASSYSGGLLSNQPQHF.

A note on this clonotype: One junction end does not reproduce the germline sequence, and a read error may be involved. The DNA of the CDR3 is TGTGCCGGCAGCGAGCGACAGACCACTAATGAAAAACTGTTTTTT. Protein sequence: CAGSERQTTNEKLFF. This rearrangement joins TRBV7-8 to TRBJ1-4; tentative D call: TRBD1 (5 bases). CDR1 and CDR2 from the germline V gene are SGHVS and FQNEAQ. This CDR3 is built from 15 residues. The entire variable domain, with the rest obtained from reference TRBV7-8 and TRBJ1-4, is as follows: GAGVSQSPRYKVAKRGQDVALRCDPISGHVSLFWYQQALGQGPEFLTYFQNEAQLDKSGLPSDRFFAERPEGSVSTLKIQRTQQEDSAVYLCAGSERQTTNEKLFFGSGTQLSVL.

This clonotype was seen at least ten times. The chain is built from TRBV4-2 and TRBJ2-7; TRBD1 agrees at 10 bases. The J segment lost 4 bases and the V segment lost 5 bases, leaving 8 bases of the junction unmatched. This CDR3 has 15 amino acids. Germline V gene sequence: CDR1 LGHNA, CDR2 YNFKEQ. CDR3 DNA: TGTGCCAGCAGCGTCCGACCGGGACAGGGGTACGAGCAGTACTTC. Translation: CASSVRPGQGYEQYF.

This clonotype was counted at least ten times. The chain recombines TRBV5-1 with TRBJ1-2; tentatively, D is TRBD1 (6 bases). V was pared by 5 bases and J by 1 base, with 12 bases between. The CDR3 covers 14 residues. The germline CDR1 and CDR2 sequences are SGHRS and YFSETQ. The CDR3: CASRVQGYNYGYTF. In DNA form, the CDR3 reads TGCGCCAGCAGGGTACAGGGATATAACTATGGCTACACCTTC.

This clonotype was found a few times. The chain carries TRBV14 and TRBJ1-2; D is unresolved. Germline-derived CDR1 and CDR2 are SGHDN and FVKESK. The CDR3 has 14 residues. V lost 1 base and J 4 bases, leaving 10 bases between the germline ends. The CDR3 loop is CASSQGSSRYGYTF. In nucleotides, the CDR3 is TGTGCCAGCAGCCAAGGAAGCTCCCGCTATGGCTACACCTTC.

This clonotype came up many times. The rearrangement uses TRBV20-1 and TRBJ2-3, with D tentatively TRBD1 or TRBD2 (7 bases each). Germline V lookup: CDR1 DFQATT, CDR2 SNEGSKA (reference sequence). The length of the CDR3 is 14 residues. Trimming removed 2 bases from V and 5 bases from J, with 14 bases in between. CDR3 sequence: CSARQGGGRDTQYF. The CDR3 nucleotides read TGCAGTGCTAGACAGGGGGGGGGCCGAGATACGCAGTATTTT.

This sequence joins TRBV6-2 or TRBV6-3 and TRBJ1-6, with no clear D. Germline loops: CDR1 MNHEY, CDR2 SVGEGT. The V and J ends lost 2 bases and 7 bases respectively, with 3 bases between them. The CDR3 is 12 amino acids. CDR3: CASSYANSPLHF. CDR3 DNA sequence: TGTGCCAGCAGTTACGCGAATTCACCCCTCCACTTT.

The J gene is TRBJ2-4, the V gene TRBV6-2 or TRBV6-3; a possible D gene is TRBD2 (5 bases). This CDR3 comprises 14 residues. The V and J ends lost 3 bases and 9 bases respectively, with 15 bases between them. Germline V lookup: CDR1 MNHEY, CDR2 SVGEGT. The CDR3 region is CASSYKALAGIQYF. The CDR3 nucleotides read TGTGCCAGCAGTTATAAAGCCCTAGCAGGCATTCAGTACTTC.

The V gene is TRBV7-2, the J gene TRBJ1-5; D remains unclear. Trimming took 1 base from V and 7 from J, leaving 14 bases between them. The CDR3 has 15 amino acids. CDR1 and CDR2 (germline): SGHTA, FQGNSA. The CDR3 DNA reads TGTGCCAGCAGCTTAGAGGCGAGAGGAGGACAGCCCCAGCATTTT. Amino acids: CASSLEARGGQPQHF.

This clonotype was seen at least ten times. The chain carries TRBV12-3 or TRBV12-4 and TRBJ1-4, with D possibly TRBD1 on 5 matching bases. V was clipped by 8 bases and J by 7 bases, with 14 bases between them. This CDR3 spans 13 amino acids. The CDR3 region is CASGRGVAEKLFF. The CDR3 DNA is TGTGCCAGCGGGCGGGGCGTGGCTGAAAAACTGTTTTTT.

The chain recombines TRBV7-9 with TRBJ2-3, with D unclear. Germline V gene lookup returns CDR1 SEHNR and CDR2 FQNEAQ (reference sequence). Trimming cost V 3 bases and J 8 bases, with 6 bases left between them. The CDR3 is 11 amino acids. CDR3 DNA sequence: TGTGCCAGCAGCTTCAGAGTTACGCAGTATTTT. As protein: CASSFRVTQYF. Looking up the rest from reference TRBV7-9 and TRBJ2-3 gives the full variable domain: DTGVSQNPRHKITKRGQNVTFRCDPISEHNRLYWYRQTLGQGPEFLTYFQNEAQLEKSRLLSDRFSAERPKGSFSTLEIQRTEQGDSAMYLCASSFRVTQYFGPGTRLTVL.

V is TRBV10-3 and J is TRBJ1-1; D is perhaps TRBD1 (6 bases). This CDR3 region has 19 residues. The germline CDR1 and CDR2 sequences are ENHRY and SYGVKD. V dropped 2 bases and J dropped 0 bases, with 22 bases sitting between them. For the CDR3, the DNA is TGTGCCATCAGTGAGCCGGAACAGGGCCCGCAATTAATGAACACTGAAGCTTTCTTT. Translated, it gives CAISEPEQGPQLMNTEAFF.

The rearrangement uses TRBV2 and TRBJ2-7; no reliable D call. The CDR3 sequence is 14 residues long. Germline assignment: CDR1 SNHLY and CDR2 FYNNEI. Trimming left V 4 bases short and J 2 bases short, with 12 bases between. The chain's CDR3 is CASSAIGPTYEQYF. Written as DNA, the CDR3 is TGTGCCAGCAGTGCAATAGGGCCCACCTACGAGCAGTACTTC.

Only a few counts were recorded for this clonotype. This chain uses TRBV7-9 with TRBJ2-3; a possible D gene is TRBD2 (5 bases). This CDR3 spans 15 amino acids. The V end was cut by 4 bases, the J end by 2 bases, with 13 bases between. Germline values: CDR1 SEHNR, CDR2 FQNEAQ (reference sequence). CDR3 protein: CASSSRVTSTDTQYF. CDR3 DNA: TGTGCCAGCAGCTCGAGGGTAACCTCCACAGATACGCAGTATTTT. Combining the CDR3 with reference TRBV7-9 and TRBJ2-3 gives the whole variable domain DTGVSQNPRHKITKRGQNVTFRCDPISEHNRLYWYRQTLGQGPEFLTYFQNEAQLEKSRLLSDRFSAERPKGSFSTLEIQRTEQGDSAMYLCASSSRVTSTDTQYFGPGTRLTVL.

Many counts were recorded for this clonotype. The chain couples TRBV4-2 to TRBJ2-7; TRBD1 might be the D (6 bases). Trimming removed 4 bases from V and 1 base from J, with 14 bases in between. The V gene's germline CDR1 is LGHNA and CDR2 YNFKEQ. There are 15 residues in the CDR3. CDR3 amino acids: CASSRDTGNSYEQYF. In DNA form, the CDR3 reads TGTGCCAGCAGCCGGGACACCGGGAATTCCTACGAGCAGTACTTC.

The chain links TRBV7-2 to TRBJ1-4, with D perhaps TRBD1 (6 bases). The V gene lost 5 bases and the J gene lost 5 bases, with 12 bases spanning the gap. Germline CDR1 reads SGHTA; CDR2 reads FQGNSA. The CDR3 length is 14 residues. The DNA of the CDR3 is TGTGCCAGCAGCCTCCCAGGGGTGAATGAAAAACTGTTTTTT. Its protein is CASSLPGVNEKLFF.

This clonotype was recorded a few times. The genes are TRBV19 and TRBJ1-2; TRBD1 agrees at 8 bases. V lost 8 bases, J lost 5 bases, and 10 bases stayed unmatched. Germline CDR1 LNHDA, CDR2 SQIVND (reference sequence). The CDR3 extends over 14 amino acids. The CDR3 bases are TGTGCCAGTCGCGCAGGACAGGGCGGTTATGGCTACACCTTC. It encodes CASRAGQGGYGYTF.

This clonotype appeared a few times. This chain connects TRBV3-1 to TRBJ1-2, with a tentative D call TRBD1 (6 bases). The CDR3 is 14 residues long. CDR1 and CDR2 (germline): LGHDT, YNNKEL (reference sequence). V was cut by 4 bases and J by 3 bases, with 12 bases left in between. CDR3 DNA sequence: TGTGCCAGCAGCCCACAGGGTATCGACTATGGCTACACCTTC. This encodes CASSPQGIDYGYTF.

This clonotype was seen repeatedly, ten times or more. The J gene is TRBJ2-2, the V gene TRBV27; D gene unclear. Germline V gives CDR1 MNHEY, CDR2 SMNVEV (reference sequence). CDR3 size: 14 residues. V lost 0 bases, J lost 6 bases, and 8 bases lay in between. This CDR3 reads CASSLSILPGELFF. The DNA of the CDR3 is TGTGCCAGCAGTTTATCCATCCTGCCCGGGGAGCTGTTTTTT.

This clonotype was observed a handful of times. V gene TRBV7-9 combines with J gene TRBJ2-6, with unresolved D. The V end was cut by 1 base, the J end by 0 bases, with 10 bases between. The CDR3 covers 17 residues. Germline loops: CDR1 SEHNR, CDR2 FQNEAQ (reference sequence). The CDR3 nucleotides read TGTGCCAGCAGCTTAGTCCCAAGCTCCTCTGGGGCCAACGTCCTGACTTTC. Encoded protein: CASSLVPSSSGANVLTF.

This clonotype was counted a few times. This chain links TRBV27 with TRBJ1-1; perhaps TRBD1 as D (6 bases). Germline CDR1 and CDR2: MNHEY and SMNVEV (reference sequence). V dropped 3 bases and J dropped 1 base, with 9 bases sitting between them. The CDR3 consists of 14 residues. CDR3: CASSFMGANTEAFF. Written as DNA, the CDR3 is TGTGCCAGCAGTTTTATGGGGGCGAACACTGAAGCTTTCTTT.

This clonotype was observed many times. This chain connects TRBV10-3 to TRBJ2-5, with a possible D match to TRBD2 (5 bases). The CDR3 consists of 13 residues. Trimming shortened V by 6 bases and J by 3 bases, and 11 bases separated the two germline ends. Germline CDR1 is ENHRY and CDR2 is SYGVKD. In DNA form, the CDR3 reads TGTGCCATCAGGAGCACTAGGGAAGAGACCCAGTACTTC. Amino acids: CAIRSTREETQYF.

The table lists this clonotype with a few counts. The rearrangement links TRBV25-1 to TRBJ2-1; 13 nucleotides align to TRBD2. Germline lookup yields CDR1 MGHDK and CDR2 SYGVNS. The CDR3 loop spans 14 amino acids. J was trimmed by 9 bases and V by 8 bases; bases with no gene match: 7. In nucleotides, the CDR3 is TGTGCCAGCCAGGGACTAGCGGGGTTGAGTGAGCAGTTCTTC. This sequence encodes CASQGLAGLSEQFF.